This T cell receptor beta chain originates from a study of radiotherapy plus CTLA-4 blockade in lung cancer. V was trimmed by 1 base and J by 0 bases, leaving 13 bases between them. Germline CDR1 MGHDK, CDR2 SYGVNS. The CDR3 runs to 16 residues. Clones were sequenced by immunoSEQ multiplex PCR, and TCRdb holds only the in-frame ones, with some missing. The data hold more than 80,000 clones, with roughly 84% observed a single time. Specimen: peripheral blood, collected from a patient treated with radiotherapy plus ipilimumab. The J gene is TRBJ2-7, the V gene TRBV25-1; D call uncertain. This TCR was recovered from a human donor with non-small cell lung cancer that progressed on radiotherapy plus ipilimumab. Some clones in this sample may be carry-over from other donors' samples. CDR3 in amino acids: CASSELGLLSSYEQYF. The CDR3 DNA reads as TGTGCCAGCAGTGAATTGGGCCTACTTAGCTCCTACGAGCAGTACTTC.